This TCR beta chain was identified in a study of CD8 T cells in Susac syndrome. Sequencing of TCR beta was performed on blood CD8+ T cells and on blood CD4+ T cells. When the RNA was reverse transcribed, random hexamers were used with an input of about 0.5 to 1 ug. Across 54 Vbeta and 13 Jbeta, immunoSEQ multiplex PCR amplified TCR beta CDR3. TCRdb recomputed calls from the immunoSEQ multiplex PCR reads with MiXCR, one row per CDR3 protein. The sample holds about 130,000 distinct CDR3 sequences, over 75% seen once. The CDR3 is made up of 11 amino acids. Trimming pared 3 bases from V and 10 bases from J, leaving 7 bases between.

The chain links TRBV12-3 or TRBV12-4 to TRBJ2-1, with TRBD1 as a possible D gene (5 bases). The source material was CD8+ T cells from PBMCs. This TCR was recovered from a human donor with multiple sclerosis. The CDR3 nucleotides are TGTGCCAGCAGTTTCAGGACAGAGCAGTTCTTC. It yields the protein CASSFRTEQFF.